The 21 T cell receptor beta chains reported below all come from one sample, sequenced in a study of vaccination and CD4 T cells after COVID-19. Cultured CD4+ T cells had their DNA profiled by the Oncomine TCR Beta short-read assay. MiXCR, run by TCRdb on the PCR reads, gives a single entry per CDR3 protein. This table holds more than 13,000 distinct CDR3 sequences, 61% found once. Their recognized antigens are unknown. The treatment was: approximately 9-day PBMC culture with coronavirus spike peptide pools or control peptides (ViraFEST assay). Sequencing was carried out using CD4+ T cells from blood, cultured in vitro. Receptors were obtained from a human donor who had recovered from COVID-19.

This sequence joins TRBV20-1 and TRBJ2-5; tentative D call: TRBD2 (5 bases). CDR1 and CDR2 (germline): DFQATT, SNEGSKA (reference sequence). The CDR3 length is 14 residues. The ends were cut back, 0 bases at V and 6 bases at J, with 14 bases in the middle. The CDR3: CSARDRKGSQTQYF. The CDR3 DNA reads as TGCAGTGCTAGAGATAGAAAAGGGAGCCAGACCCAGTACTTC.

The gene calls are TRBV7-2 and TRBJ2-5, with D possibly being TRBD1 (7 bases). Germline V gene sequence: CDR1 SGHTA, CDR2 FQGNSA. The CDR3 spans 17 residues. Trimming took off 1 base at V and 4 bases at J, with 19 bases between the two ends. The CDR3 DNA reads as TGTGCCAGCAGCTTAGGTATCGGGGGTCCAGGGGGAGAGACCCAGTACTTC. Its protein is CASSLGIGGPGGETQYF.

The rearrangement links TRBV12-5 to TRBJ2-3; D not resolved. Germline CDR1 is LGHNT and CDR2 is FRNRAP. V was pared by 0 bases and J by 2 bases, with 3 bases between. This CDR3 spans 13 amino acids. For the CDR3, the DNA is TGTGCTAGTGGTTTGGTTGCCACAGATACGCAGTATTTT. Residues: CASGLVATDTQYF.

This rearrangement joins TRBV7-9 to TRBJ1-3; 7 bases fit TRBD1. In germline, CDR1 is SEHNR, CDR2 FQNEAQ (reference sequence). The CDR3 spans 17 residues. The ends lost 5 bases at V and 2 bases at J; junction bases unmatched: 12. The CDR3 sequence is CASSDRLYRGAGNTIYF. CDR3 DNA sequence: TGTGCCAGCAGCGACAGACTTTACAGGGGCGCTGGAAACACCATATATTTT.

The genes are TRBV7-9 and TRBJ2-7; 8 bases fit TRBD1. The CDR3 is 14 amino acids. J was trimmed by 3 bases and V by 4 bases; bases with no gene match: 5. Germline loops: CDR1 SEHNR, CDR2 FQNEAQ (reference sequence). This CDR3 is CASSSGQDNYEQYF. CDR3 nucleotide sequence: TGTGCCAGCAGCTCGGGACAGGATAACTACGAGCAGTACTTC.

The chain couples TRBV6-2 or TRBV6-3 to TRBJ1-2, with D uncertain. Germline V CDR1 and CDR2: MNHEY, SVGEGT. The ends were cut back, 4 bases at V and 4 bases at J, with 13 bases in the middle. The CDR3 loop spans 14 amino acids. Here the CDR3 reads CASSLDGEGYGYTF. In DNA, the CDR3 is TGTGCCAGCAGTTTGGACGGGGAGGGCTATGGCTACACCTTC.

The chain has TRBV20-1 and TRBJ1-2; 10 nucleotides align to TRBD1. Germline CDR1 is DFQATT and CDR2 is SNEGSKA (reference sequence). CDR3 length equals 12 residues. V lost 7 bases and J lost 12; bases outside the gene matches: 11. This CDR3 reads CSVPQDRGKNTF. CDR3 DNA: TGCAGTGTCCCGCAGGACAGGGGGAAAAACACCTTC.

This clonotype has more than one count but fewer than ten. The genes are TRBV20-1 and TRBJ2-3; D is unclear. The CDR3 is 12 residues long. CDR1 and CDR2 (germline): DFQATT, SNEGSKA (reference sequence). The germline V and J ends were trimmed by 3 bases and 10 bases, with 14 bases remaining between them. CDR3 residues: CSASTPSTAQYF. CDR3 DNA: TGCAGTGCTAGCACCCCGTCTACGGCGCAGTATTTT.

V and J are TRBV7-2 and TRBJ2-5; maybe TRBD2 (7 bases). Trimming removed 3 bases from V and 5 bases from J, with 16 bases in between. This CDR3 has 15 amino acids. CDR1 is SGHTA and CDR2 is FQGNSA in the germline V gene. This CDR3 reads CASSFSGGTSETQYF. For the CDR3, the DNA is TGTGCCAGCAGCTTCTCGGGGGGCACCAGCGAGACCCAGTACTTC.

Here the CDR3 DNA reads TGTGCCAGCAGTTTATCGGCCGGCGGCGCCCCCTACAATGAGCAGTTCTTC. Protein: CASSLSAGGAPYNEQFF. The rearrangement joins TRBV27 to TRBJ2-1; the D is unclear. The V end lost 0 bases, the J end lost 2 bases, and 14 bases lay between the germline ends. The germline V gene has CDR1 MNHEY and CDR2 SMNVEV (reference sequence). The CDR3 runs to 17 residues.

This clonotype was seen a few times. The chain has TRBV12-3 or TRBV12-4 and TRBJ1-2; TRBD1 agrees at 8 bases. Trimming removed 4 bases from V and 6 bases from J; junction bases left unmatched: 7. The CDR3 is 14 amino acids. The chain's CDR3 is CASSWNRGGDGYTF. The CDR3 nucleotides read TGTGCCAGCAGTTGGAACAGGGGGGGGGATGGCTACACCTTC.

The chain has TRBV6-1 and TRBJ2-7, with a possible D match to TRBD1 (6 bases). Germline CDR1 reads MNHNS; CDR2 reads SASEGT. Between the trimmed V and J ends, which lost 4 bases and 2 bases, there was a span of 12 bases. This CDR3 is built from 14 residues. CDR3 bases: TGTGCCAGCAGTGGGCTAGGGGGTGCCTACGAGCAGTACTTC. Its translation: CASSGLGGAYEQYF.

This chain connects TRBV28 to TRBJ2-4; D is possibly TRBD1 (7 bases). Germline V gives CDR1 MDHEN, CDR2 SYDVKM. The CDR3 spans 14 residues. The V end was cut by 6 bases, the J end by 7 bases, with 16 bases between. CDR3 region: CASRTQGGENIQYF. The DNA for the CDR3 is TGTGCCAGCAGAACTCAGGGGGGAGAGAACATTCAGTACTTC.

The rearrangement joins TRBV6-2 or TRBV6-3 to TRBJ2-5, with D hard to call. This CDR3 is built from 12 residues. V dropped 2 bases and J dropped 5 bases, with 6 bases sitting between them. In germline, CDR1 is MNHEY, CDR2 SVGEGT. The CDR3 DNA follows: TGTGCCAGCAGTTACCTCGCCGAGACCCAGTACTTC. It yields the protein CASSYLAETQYF.

The genes are TRBV15 and TRBJ1-6, with D maybe TRBD1 (5 bases). Deletions cut 1 base from V and 3 bases from J, with 10 bases between. This CDR3 is 16 amino acids long. Germline lookup yields CDR1 LNHNV and CDR2 YYDKDF (reference sequence). The CDR3 coding sequence is TGTGCCACCAGCAGAGCTGAGGGGTACTATAATTCACCCCTCCACTTT. Residues: CATSRAEGYYNSPLHF. Together with reference TRBV15 and TRBJ1-6, the CDR3 gives the full variable domain: DAMVIQNPRYQVTQFGKPVTLSCSQTLNHNVMYWYQQKSSQAPKLLFHYYDKDFNNEADTPDNFQSRRPNTSFCFLDIRSPGLGDTAMYLCATSRAEGYYNSPLHFGNGTRLTVT.

CDR3 nucleotides: TGTGCCACCAGCACCTTAGCGGACCTCACAGATACGCAGTATTTT. It codes for CATSTLADLTDTQYF. The genes are TRBV15 and TRBJ2-3, with TRBD2 as a possible D gene (6 bases). Germline CDR1 reads LNHNV; CDR2 reads YYDKDF (reference sequence). The CDR3 sequence is 15 residues long. V was trimmed by 4 bases and J by 2 bases, leaving 13 bases between them.

This rearrangement joins TRBV19 to TRBJ1-5; D is unresolved. CDR3 length: 11 amino acids. V was trimmed by 10 bases and J by 6 bases, leaving 10 bases between them. Germline CDR1 and CDR2: LNHDA and SQIVND (reference sequence). The DNA of the CDR3 is TGTGCCAACCCTACAGTTCAGCCCCAGCATTTT. Protein sequence: CANPTVQPQHF.

In its sample, this clonotype ranks as medium-sized. The V gene is TRBV30, the J gene TRBJ2-7, with D perhaps matching TRBD1 or TRBD2 (6 bases each). Germline assignment: CDR1 GTSNPN and CDR2 SVGIG (reference sequence). CDR3 size: 11 residues. Trimming took off 5 bases at V and 6 bases at J, with 11 bases between the two ends. The CDR3 sequence: CAWAGHREQYF. Written as DNA, the CDR3 is TGTGCCTGGGCGGGACACCGCGAGCAGTACTTC.

The table lists this clonotype with a few counts. The V gene is TRBV19, the J gene TRBJ1-3; D possibly corresponds to TRBD1 (5 bases). CDR1 and CDR2 (germline): LNHDA, SQIVND (reference sequence). Trimming shortened V by 5 bases and J by 3 bases, and 20 bases separated the two germline ends. The CDR3 runs 17 residues. CDR3 DNA sequence: TGTGCCAGTAGTTCGCGCCCAGGGCCTGTCGATGGAAACACCATATATTTT. It encodes CASSSRPGPVDGNTIYF.

J is TRBJ2-5 and V is TRBV2; 8 nucleotides agree with TRBD1. The CDR3 loop spans 13 amino acids. CDR1 is SNHLY, CDR2 FYNNEI, per germline. The V segment lost 7 bases and the J segment 3 bases; nucleotides outside the gene matches: 4. The CDR3 nucleotides are TGTGCCAGCACAGGACAGGGCGAAGAGACCCAGTACTTC. Its protein is CASTGQGEETQYF.

In this sample, this clonotype turned up once. The CDR3 loop is CAGAQETQYF. CDR3 in DNA: TGTGCCGGAGCCCAAGAGACCCAGTACTTC. The chain has TRBV7-9 and TRBJ2-5; no definite D call. This CDR3 is 10 amino acids long. Trimming pared 11 bases from V and 1 base from J, leaving 5 bases between. Germline CDR1 reads SEHNR; CDR2 reads FQNEAQ (reference sequence).